Described below is a single T cell receptor (beta chain) sequence and its context. This record comes from a study of blood T cell repertoires in COVID-19. This CDR3 is built from 11 residues. V dropped 4 bases and J dropped 8 bases, with 8 bases sitting between them. Germline V gives CDR1 SGHVS, CDR2 FNYEAQ. Original processing methods: Researchers report that nucleated cell counts were estimated from reference gene primer amplification. Some clones are missing from TCRdb's copy, which holds only in-frame ones; the method was immunoSEQ multiplex PCR. That table gives V, J and clone size, and the DNA gave D and trimming. This table holds 300,000 to 350,000 clones, around 91% found once.

The sample was peripheral blood. The sequence was obtained from a young woman who had recovered from COVID-19. V and J are TRBV7-6 and TRBJ1-2; D remains unclear. The CDR3 bases are TGTGCCAGCAGCTCTTCGGGGGGCTACACCTTC. Residues: CASSSSGGYTF.